What follows are 30 T cell receptor beta chains derived from one specimen sequenced in a study of T cells in Graves' hyperthyroidism and ophthalmopathy. RNA transcripts gave rise to amplified TCR beta CDR3 regions. Using the HTBI primer set, a first-round RT-PCR was run on the TCR CDR3. TCRdb passed the multiplex PCR reads through MiXCR, listing each CDR3 protein once. The sample lists over 200,000 distinct CDR3 sequences, roughly 15% occurring once. Sequenced material: blood. The receptors originated from a middle-aged woman with Graves' hyperthyroidism that later progressed to Graves' ophthalmopathy.

V usage is TRBV9 and J usage is TRBJ1-1; no reliable D call. CDR3 length equals 15 residues. With 5 bases removed from V and 3 bases from J, the gap between germline ends came to 17 bases. Germline lookup yields CDR1 SGDLS and CDR2 YYNGEE. The CDR3 loop reads CASSLGDSDYTEAFF. CDR3 DNA sequence: TGTGCCAGCAGTTTGGGAGACTCCGACTACACTGAAGCTTTCTTT.

This clonotype was observed at least ten times. The CDR3 sequence is CASSETWDREYEQYF. The DNA of the CDR3 is TGTGCCAGCAGTGAAACGTGGGACAGGGAGTACGAGCAGTACTTC. The V call is TRBV6-1, the J call TRBJ2-7; 9 positions agree with TRBD1. The CDR3 is made up of 15 amino acids. V trimming: 2 bases; J trimming: 4 bases; junction bases outside the gene matches: 6. Germline-derived CDR1 and CDR2 are MNHNS and SASEGT.

This clonotype was seen many times. The V call is TRBV18, the J call TRBJ2-1; 10 nucleotides align to TRBD1. V was clipped by 5 bases and J by 3 bases; unmatched bases: 7. The CDR3 is made up of 16 amino acids. Germline loops: CDR1 KGHSH, CDR2 LQKENI. CDR3 in amino acids: CASSSQTGGLYNEQFF. CDR3 DNA: TGTGCCAGCTCATCACAGACAGGGGGCCTCTACAATGAGCAGTTCTTC.

The table lists this clonotype with many counts. This chain joins TRBV29-1 and TRBJ1-4; D remains unclear. The V end lost 7 bases, the J end lost 0 bases, and 9 bases lay between the germline ends. Germline V gene sequence: CDR1 SQVTM, CDR2 ANQGSEA. CDR3 length: 13 residues. The CDR3 DNA reads TGCAGCGCCCACGCTGCAACTAATGAAAAACTGTTTTTT. Protein product: CSAHAATNEKLFF.

This clonotype was seen at least ten times. J is TRBJ1-4 and V is TRBV28; 7 nucleotides agree with TRBD1. Trimming removed 7 bases from V and 0 bases from J; junction bases left unmatched: 2. The CDR3 is made up of 14 amino acids. CDR1 and CDR2 from the germline V gene are MDHEN and SYDVKM. CDR3 region: CASNQGATNEKLFF. CDR3 in DNA: TGTGCCAGCAACCAGGGGGCAACTAATGAAAAACTGTTTTTT.

This clonotype has just a few counts. The chain recombines TRBV6-1 with TRBJ1-4; D is undetermined. V was cut by 5 bases and J by 0 bases, with 7 bases left in between. CDR3 length: 14 residues. Germline-derived CDR1 and CDR2 are MNHNS and SASEGT. The CDR3 here is CASSRGSTNEKLFF. The CDR3 DNA is TGTGCCAGCAGTCGAGGGTCAACTAATGAAAAACTGTTTTTT.

This clonotype was detected many times. This chain connects TRBV3-1 to TRBJ1-4, with 8 bases lining up with TRBD1. The CDR3 extends over 14 amino acids. Germline CDR1 is LGHDT and CDR2 is YNNKEL (reference sequence). V lost 3 bases to trimming and J lost 5 bases; unmatched junction nucleotides: 2. The CDR3 region has the DNA TGTGCCAGCAGCCAGTGGACAGGGAATGAAAAACTGTTTTTT. Its protein is CASSQWTGNEKLFF.

This rearrangement joins TRBV18 to TRBJ2-3, with 8 bases fitting TRBD2. V was clipped by 0 bases and J by 4 bases; unmatched bases: 3. CDR1 is KGHSH and CDR2 is LQKENI in the germline V gene. The CDR3 sequence is 15 residues long. CDR3 region: CASSPPGLVADTQYF. As DNA, the CDR3 is TGTGCCAGCTCACCACCGGGACTAGTCGCAGATACGCAGTATTTT.

The rearrangement uses TRBV12-5 and TRBJ2-3; TRBD2 agrees at 7 bases. CDR1 and CDR2 from the germline V gene are LGHNT and FRNRAP. V lost 6 bases and J lost 3; bases outside the gene matches: 9. CDR3 size: 15 residues. This CDR3 reads CASGRDGRSTDTQYF. The CDR3 DNA is TGTGCTAGTGGGCGGGACGGGAGGAGTACAGATACGCAGTATTTT.

This clonotype was counted between two and nine times. The V call is TRBV28, the J call TRBJ2-1; D is unclear. Germline-derived CDR1 and CDR2 are MDHEN and SYDVKM. This CDR3 spans 14 amino acids. The germline V and J ends were trimmed by 5 bases and 2 bases, with 10 bases remaining between them. Here the CDR3 DNA reads TGTGCCAGCAGTGTAGATGGGGCCTACAATGAGCAGTTCTTC. Its translation: CASSVDGAYNEQFF. Looking up the rest from reference TRBV28 and TRBJ2-1 gives the full variable domain: DVKVTQSSRYLVKRTGEKVFLECVQDMDHENMFWYRQDPGLGLRLIYFSYDVKMKEKGDIPEGYSVSREKKERFSLILESASTNQTSMYLCASSVDGAYNEQFFGPGTRLTVL.

This clonotype occurred many times. V and J are TRBV28 and TRBJ2-7; D unresolved. Trimming took 2 bases from V and 5 from J, leaving 10 bases between them. Germline V lookup: CDR1 MDHEN, CDR2 SYDVKM. The CDR3 is made up of 13 amino acids. CDR3 region: CASSLIKTHEQYF. For the CDR3, the DNA is TGTGCCAGCAGTTTAATTAAGACCCACGAGCAGTACTTC.

Concerning this clonotype itself: Germline and junction disagree at one end, which may indicate a read error. The genes are TRBV5-4 and TRBJ2-5; TRBD1 might be the D (7 bases). Per germline, CDR1 SGHNT and CDR2 YYREEE (reference sequence). The CDR3 length is 16 residues. The CDR3 protein is CTSSSNARGVQETQYF. CDR3 DNA sequence: TGTACCAGCAGCTCAAACGCCAGGGGGGTTCAAGAGACCCAGTACTTC. Using reference TRBV5-4 and TRBJ2-5 for the parts outside the CDR3, the full variable domain is ETGVTQSPTHLIKTRGQQVTLRCSSQSGHNTVSWYQQALGQGPQFIFQYYREEENGRGNFPPRFSGLQFPNYSSELNVNALELDDSALYLCTSSSNARGVQETQYFGPGTRLLVL.

Remarks on this clonotype: This may stem from a read error, because a much larger clone lies one nucleotide away. CDR3 loop: CASSQDLLSSYNEHFF. CDR3 in DNA: TGTGCCAGCAGCCAAGATCTCCTTAGCTCCTACAATGAGCACTTCTTC. This chain connects TRBV4-2 to TRBJ2-1; D is unclear. The CDR3 has 16 amino acids. Germline V gene data show CDR1 as LGHNA and CDR2 as YNFKEQ.

This clonotype was seen many times. The genes are TRBV28 and TRBJ2-5; 9 nucleotides agree with TRBD2. This CDR3 is 18 amino acids long. Trimming at V came to 1 base and at J to 2 bases, leaving 11 bases not matched to a gene. Germline CDR1 and CDR2: MDHEN and SYDVKM. CDR3 amino acids: CASSLLEPGLALQETQYF. The CDR3 DNA reads as TGTGCCAGCAGTTTATTAGAACCGGGACTAGCCCTACAAGAGACCCAGTACTTC.

Ten or more counts support this clonotype. The chain recombines TRBV6-2 or TRBV6-3 with TRBJ1-2; no reliable D call. Between the trimmed V and J ends, which lost 5 bases and 1 base, there was a span of 17 bases. Germline assignment: CDR1 MNHEY and CDR2 SVGEGT. CDR3 size: 16 residues. The DNA of the CDR3 is TGTGCCAGCAGTAAGTCCCGAAAGACAATTAACTATGGCTACACCTTC. Translation: CASSKSRKTINYGYTF.

This clonotype was counted many times. The chain carries TRBV30 and TRBJ1-1; TRBD1 is a possible D gene (5 bases). Trimming took off 2 bases at V and 12 bases at J, with 16 bases between the two ends. The CDR3 contains 12 residues. CDR1 and CDR2 from the germline V gene are GTSNPN and SVGIG (reference sequence). Written as DNA, the CDR3 is TGTGCCTGGAGTTCACTCGGGGGGACGCCTTTCTTT. It yields the protein CAWSSLGGTPFF.

This clonotype has ten or more counts. V usage is TRBV30 and J usage is TRBJ2-7; 7 nucleotides match TRBD2. Looked up from germline, CDR1 is GTSNPN and CDR2 is SVGIG (reference sequence). This CDR3 spans 14 amino acids. With V trimmed by 2 bases and J by 8 bases, 12 bases remained unmatched. CDR3 protein: CAWSRDYDPGQQYF. DNA of the CDR3: TGTGCCTGGAGTCGGGACTACGACCCTGGGCAGCAGTACTTC.

This clonotype occurred a few times. This clone may be a read error of a much larger clone one base away. This chain connects TRBV29-1 to TRBJ2-5, with 7 bases identical to TRBD1. Looked up from germline, CDR1 is SQVTM and CDR2 is ANQGSEA. The junction had 9 bases not matched to a gene; V was cut back by 4 bases and J by 1 base. This CDR3 is built from 15 residues. In nucleotides, the CDR3 is TGCAGCGTTGGAGTCCGGGGACAGATCCAAGAGACCCAGTACTTC. Protein: CSVGVRGQIQETQYF.

The sample holds a few counts of this clonotype. This sequence joins TRBV5-5 and TRBJ2-3, with 8 positions matching TRBD2. The CDR3 contains 15 residues. The trim removed 2 bases at V and 1 base at J, leaving 3 bases unmatched. CDR1 SGHKS and CDR2 YYEKEE come from the germline V gene (reference sequence). This CDR3 is CASSFPRGGTDTQYF. The DNA for the CDR3 is TGTGCCAGCAGCTTTCCGCGGGGGGGCACAGATACGCAGTATTTT.

This clonotype was detected many times. The J gene is TRBJ1-3, the V gene TRBV18; D might be TRBD1 (6 bases). Per germline, CDR1 KGHSH and CDR2 LQKENI. Trimming left V 4 bases short and J 2 bases short, with 9 bases between. The CDR3 length is 14 residues. CDR3 sequence reads: CASSRTGTGNTIYF. The DNA for the CDR3 is TGTGCCAGCTCACGAACAGGGACTGGAAACACCATATATTTT.

This clonotype was picked up many times. The chain recombines TRBV7-9 with TRBJ1-2, with 8 positions matching TRBD1. CDR3 length: 15 amino acids. The V gene's germline CDR1 is SEHNR and CDR2 FQNEAQ (reference sequence). J gave up 3 bases and V 3 bases, and 6 bases lay outside the gene matches. Here the CDR3 reads CASSFGSGGDYGYTF. The CDR3 nucleotides are TGTGCCAGCAGCTTTGGTTCAGGGGGCGACTATGGCTACACCTTC.

This clonotype turned up a few times. V and J are TRBV7-9 and TRBJ2-3, with 13 bases matching TRBD2. V lost 4 bases, J lost 2 bases, and 3 bases stayed unmatched. The CDR3 is 16 amino acids. Germline V gives CDR1 SEHNR, CDR2 FQNEAQ (reference sequence). CDR3 loop: CASSSGLAGTTDTQYF. The CDR3 nucleotides read TGTGCCAGCAGCTCGGGACTAGCGGGAACCACAGATACGCAGTATTTT.

This clonotype has a count of ten or more. The gene calls are TRBV5-1 and TRBJ2-5, with D possibly matching TRBD1 (6 bases). The CDR3 totals 14 residues. Trimming removed 4 bases from V and 0 bases from J, with 10 bases in between. CDR1 and CDR2 from the germline V gene are SGHRS and YFSETQ. This CDR3 reads CASSRGQNQETQYF. The CDR3 bases are TGCGCCAGCAGCCGAGGACAGAACCAAGAGACCCAGTACTTC. Using reference TRBV5-1 and TRBJ2-5 for the parts outside the CDR3, the full variable domain is KAGVTQTPRYLIKTRGQQVTLSCSPISGHRSVSWYQQTPGQGLQFLFEYFSETQRNKGNFPGRFSGRQFSNSRSEMNVSTLELGDSALYLCASSRGQNQETQYFGPGTRLLVL.

This clonotype has a count of ten or more. The chain joins TRBV7-9 to TRBJ1-1, with D tentatively TRBD1 (5 bases). Germline V gene lookup returns CDR1 SEHNR and CDR2 FQNEAQ (reference sequence). The CDR3 runs to 16 residues. Deletions cut 1 base from V and 5 bases from J, with 17 bases between. The CDR3 reads CASSLGWGDRQTEAFF. CDR3 bases: TGTGCCAGCAGCTTAGGGTGGGGAGACAGACAGACTGAAGCTTTCTTT.

The V call is TRBV24-1, the J call TRBJ2-1; 8 bases line up with TRBD2. CDR1 is KGHDR and CDR2 is SFDVKD in the germline V gene. This CDR3 contains 16 residues. V shed 3 bases, J shed 5 bases, and the junction held 8 bases outside the gene matches. The CDR3: CATSDRTGTRNNEQFF. In DNA form, the CDR3 reads TGTGCCACCAGTGATCGCACCGGGACTAGAAACAATGAGCAGTTCTTC.

This clonotype was observed at least ten times. Germline and junction disagree at one end, which may indicate a read error. This chain connects TRBV15 to TRBJ2-5, with D perhaps matching TRBD1 or TRBD2 (5 bases each). The CDR3 has 15 amino acids. Germline values: CDR1 LNHNV, CDR2 YYDKDF (reference sequence). The CDR3 loop is CATRRDLGGLETQYF. CDR3 nucleotide sequence: TGTGCCACCCGCAGGGACCTTGGCGGTTTAGAGACCCAGTACTTC.

This clonotype was detected ten times or more. This chain's CDR3 is CASSETVQTRNTIYF. CDR3 coding DNA: TGTGCCAGCAGTGAAACTGTACAGACAAGAAACACCATATATTTT. The gene calls are TRBV2 and TRBJ1-3; D not certain. Trimming stripped 2 bases from V and 5 bases from J, with 13 bases between. The germline V gene encodes CDR1 SNHLY and CDR2 FYNNEI. The CDR3 contains 15 residues.

The rearrangement links TRBV7-8 to TRBJ2-3, with D maybe TRBD2 (5 bases). The V and J ends lost 4 bases and 4 bases respectively, with 12 bases between them. Germline V gene data show CDR1 as SGHVS and CDR2 as FQNEAQ. The CDR3 has 14 residues. The CDR3 loop is CASSSGLRADTQYF. The CDR3 nucleotides are TGTGCCAGCAGCTCAGGACTGCGGGCAGATACGCAGTATTTT.

In this sample, this clonotype turned up many times. This sequence joins TRBV18 and TRBJ1-5, with D maybe TRBD1 (5 bases). The germline gives CDR1 KGHSH, CDR2 LQKENI. Trimming stripped 3 bases from V and 1 base from J, with 13 bases between. The CDR3 spans 16 residues. The CDR3 loop is CASSPYGGRSNQPQHF. The CDR3 nucleotides read TGTGCCAGCTCACCCTACGGGGGTCGGAGCAATCAGCCCCAGCATTTT. Full variable domain (outside the CDR3, taken from reference TRBV18 and TRBJ1-5): NAGVMQNPRHLVRRRGQEARLRCSPMKGHSHVYWYRQLPEEGLKFMVYLQKENIIDESGMPKERFSAEFPKEGPSILRIQQVVRGDSAAYFCASSPYGGRSNQPQHFGDGTRLSIL.

This clonotype came up many times. The chain combines TRBV5-1 with TRBJ2-3; D gene uncertain. This CDR3 has 12 amino acids. V lost 4 bases to trimming and J lost 3 bases, with 6 bases between them. CDR1 and CDR2 from the germline V gene are SGHRS and YFSETQ. The CDR3 spells CASSLQTDTQYF. The CDR3 DNA follows: TGCGCCAGCAGCCTCCAAACAGATACGCAGTATTTT.